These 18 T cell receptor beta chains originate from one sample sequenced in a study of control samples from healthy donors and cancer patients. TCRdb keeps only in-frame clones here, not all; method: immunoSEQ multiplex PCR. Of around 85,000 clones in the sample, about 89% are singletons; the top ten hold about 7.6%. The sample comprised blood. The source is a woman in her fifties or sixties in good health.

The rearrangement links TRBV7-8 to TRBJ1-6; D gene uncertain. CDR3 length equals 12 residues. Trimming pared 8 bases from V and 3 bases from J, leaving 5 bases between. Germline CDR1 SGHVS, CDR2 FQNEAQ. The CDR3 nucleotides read TGTGCCAGCCGGGACTATAATTCACCCCTCCACTTT. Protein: CASRDYNSPLHF.

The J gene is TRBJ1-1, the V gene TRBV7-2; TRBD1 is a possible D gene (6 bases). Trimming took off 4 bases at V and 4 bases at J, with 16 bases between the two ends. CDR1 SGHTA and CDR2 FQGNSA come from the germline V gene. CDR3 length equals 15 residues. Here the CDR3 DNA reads TGTGCCAGCAGCTCCTCGGGCAGGGGAGGCACTGAAGCTTTCTTT. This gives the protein CASSSSGRGGTEAFF.

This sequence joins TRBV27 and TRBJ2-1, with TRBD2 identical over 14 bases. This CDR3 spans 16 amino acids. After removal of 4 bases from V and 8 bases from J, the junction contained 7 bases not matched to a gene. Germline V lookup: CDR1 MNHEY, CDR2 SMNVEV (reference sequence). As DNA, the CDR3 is TGTGCCAGCAGTTCGGCCGGGACTAGCGGGAGCTATGAGCAGTTCTTC. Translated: CASSSAGTSGSYEQFF.

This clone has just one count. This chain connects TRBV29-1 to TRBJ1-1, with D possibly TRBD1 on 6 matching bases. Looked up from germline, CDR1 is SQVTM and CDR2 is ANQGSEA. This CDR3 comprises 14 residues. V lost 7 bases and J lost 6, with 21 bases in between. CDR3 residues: CSAIQTGIYAEAFF. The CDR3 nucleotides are TGCAGCGCTATACAGACAGGCATCTACGCTGAAGCTTTCTTT. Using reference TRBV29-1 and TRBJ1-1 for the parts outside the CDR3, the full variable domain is SAVISQKPSRDICQRGTSLTIQCQVDSQVTMMFWYRQQPGQSLTLIATANQGSEATYESGFVIDKFPISRPNLTFSTLTVSNMSPEDSSIYLCSAIQTGIYAEAFFGQGTRLTVV.

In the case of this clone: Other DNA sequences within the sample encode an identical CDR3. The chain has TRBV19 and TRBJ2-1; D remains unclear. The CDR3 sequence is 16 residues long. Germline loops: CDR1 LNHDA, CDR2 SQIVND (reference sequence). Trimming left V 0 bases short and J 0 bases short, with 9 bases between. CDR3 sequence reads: CASSIEGGSSYNEQFF. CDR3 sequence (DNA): TGTGCCAGTAGTATAGAGGGCGGAAGCTCCTACAATGAGCAGTTCTTC.

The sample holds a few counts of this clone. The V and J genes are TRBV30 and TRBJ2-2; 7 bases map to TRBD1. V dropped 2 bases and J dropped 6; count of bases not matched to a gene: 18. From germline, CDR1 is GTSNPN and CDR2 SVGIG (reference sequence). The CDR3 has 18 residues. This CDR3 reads CAWSSNPRETGYAGELFF. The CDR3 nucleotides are TGTGCCTGGAGTTCAAACCCCCGTGAGACAGGGTATGCCGGGGAGCTGTTTTTT.

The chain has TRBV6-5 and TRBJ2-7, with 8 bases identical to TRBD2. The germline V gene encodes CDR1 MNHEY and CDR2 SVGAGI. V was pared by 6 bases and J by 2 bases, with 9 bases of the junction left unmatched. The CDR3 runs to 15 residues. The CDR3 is CASSTDGGGPYEQYF. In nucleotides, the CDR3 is TGTGCCAGCAGCACGGATGGCGGGGGGCCCTACGAGCAGTACTTC.

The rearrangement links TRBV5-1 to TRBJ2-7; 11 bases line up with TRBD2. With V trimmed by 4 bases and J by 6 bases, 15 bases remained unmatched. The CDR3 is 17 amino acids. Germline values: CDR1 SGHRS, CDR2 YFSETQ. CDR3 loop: CASSQRLAGFSLGEQYF. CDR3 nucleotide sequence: TGCGCCAGCAGCCAAAGACTAGCGGGATTCTCTCTAGGCGAGCAGTACTTC.

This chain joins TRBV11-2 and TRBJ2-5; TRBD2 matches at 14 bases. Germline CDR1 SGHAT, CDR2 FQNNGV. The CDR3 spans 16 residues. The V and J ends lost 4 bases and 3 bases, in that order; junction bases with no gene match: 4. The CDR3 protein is CASSWTTSGGEETQYF. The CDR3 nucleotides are TGTGCCAGCAGCTGGACGACTAGCGGGGGGGAAGAGACCCAGTACTTC.

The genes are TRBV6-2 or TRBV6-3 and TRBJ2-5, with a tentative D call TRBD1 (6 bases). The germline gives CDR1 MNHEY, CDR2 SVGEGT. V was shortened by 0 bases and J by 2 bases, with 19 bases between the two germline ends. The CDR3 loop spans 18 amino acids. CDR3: CASSYSTWGPKGQETQYF. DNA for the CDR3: TGTGCCAGCAGTTACTCCACTTGGGGGCCCAAAGGACAAGAGACCCAGTACTTC.

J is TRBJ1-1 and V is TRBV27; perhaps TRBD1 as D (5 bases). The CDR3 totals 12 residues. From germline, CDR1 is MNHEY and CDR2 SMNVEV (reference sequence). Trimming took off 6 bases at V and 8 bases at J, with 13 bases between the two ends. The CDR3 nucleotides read TGTGCCAGCAGAGGGACGGTGGGGGAAGCTTTCTTT. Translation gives CASRGTVGEAFF.

The CDR3 sequence: CASSQVGAGQGDYGYTF. The DNA for the CDR3 is TGCGCCAGCAGCCAAGTCGGGGCGGGACAGGGAGACTATGGCTACACCTTC. The gene calls are TRBV4-1 and TRBJ1-2; 9 bases are shared with TRBD1. The CDR3 covers 17 residues. The germline V gene has CDR1 MGHRA and CDR2 YSYEKL. V lost 1 base and J lost 3; bases outside the gene matches: 9.

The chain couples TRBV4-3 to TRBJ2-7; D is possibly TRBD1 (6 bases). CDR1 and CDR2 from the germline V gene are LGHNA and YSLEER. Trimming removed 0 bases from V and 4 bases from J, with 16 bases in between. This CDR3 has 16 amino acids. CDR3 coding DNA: TGCGCCAGCAGCCAAGATATGAAGGGGGAGAGTTACGAGCAGTACTTC. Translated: CASSQDMKGESYEQYF.

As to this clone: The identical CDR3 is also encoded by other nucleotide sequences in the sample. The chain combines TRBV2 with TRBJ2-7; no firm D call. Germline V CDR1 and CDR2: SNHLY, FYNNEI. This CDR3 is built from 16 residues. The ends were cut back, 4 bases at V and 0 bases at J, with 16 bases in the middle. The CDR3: CASSGRSAMSSYEQYF. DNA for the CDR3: TGTGCCAGCAGTGGTCGCTCGGCGATGAGCTCCTACGAGCAGTACTTC.

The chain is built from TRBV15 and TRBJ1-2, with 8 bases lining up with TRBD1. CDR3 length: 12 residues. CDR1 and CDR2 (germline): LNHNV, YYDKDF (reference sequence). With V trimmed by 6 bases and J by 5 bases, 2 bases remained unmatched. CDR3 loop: CATSRTGYGYTF. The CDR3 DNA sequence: TGTGCCACCAGTCGGACAGGGTATGGCTACACCTTC.

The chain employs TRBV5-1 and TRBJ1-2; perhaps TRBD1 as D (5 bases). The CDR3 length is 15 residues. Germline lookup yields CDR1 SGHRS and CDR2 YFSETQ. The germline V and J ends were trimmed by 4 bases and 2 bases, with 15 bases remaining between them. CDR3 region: CASSIRPGENYGYTF. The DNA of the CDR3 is TGCGCCAGCAGCATTCGACCGGGGGAAAACTATGGCTACACCTTC.

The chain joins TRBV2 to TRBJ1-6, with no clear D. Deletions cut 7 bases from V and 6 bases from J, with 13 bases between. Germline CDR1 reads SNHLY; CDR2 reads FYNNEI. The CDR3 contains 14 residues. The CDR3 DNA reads TGTGCCAGCAAGAGAGATCGCACTAATTCACCCCTCCACTTT. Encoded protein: CASKRDRTNSPLHF.

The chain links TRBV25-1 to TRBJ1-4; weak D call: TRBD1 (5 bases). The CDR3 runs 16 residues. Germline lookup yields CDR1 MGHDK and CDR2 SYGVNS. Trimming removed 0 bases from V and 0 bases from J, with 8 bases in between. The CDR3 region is CASSEYWGATNEKLFF. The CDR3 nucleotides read TGTGCCAGCAGTGAATACTGGGGGGCAACTAATGAAAAACTGTTTTTT.